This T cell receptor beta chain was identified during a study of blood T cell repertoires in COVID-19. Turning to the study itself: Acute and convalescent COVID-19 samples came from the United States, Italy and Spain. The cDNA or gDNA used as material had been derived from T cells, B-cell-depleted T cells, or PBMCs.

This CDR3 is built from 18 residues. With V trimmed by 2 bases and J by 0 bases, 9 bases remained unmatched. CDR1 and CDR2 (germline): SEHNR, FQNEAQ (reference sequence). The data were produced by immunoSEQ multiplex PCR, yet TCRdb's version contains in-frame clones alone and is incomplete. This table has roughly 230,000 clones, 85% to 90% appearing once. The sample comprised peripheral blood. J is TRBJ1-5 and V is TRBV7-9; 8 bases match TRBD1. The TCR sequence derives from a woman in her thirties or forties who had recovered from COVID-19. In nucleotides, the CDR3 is TGTGCCAGCAGCTTAATCCGACAGGGGAACACTAGCAATCAGCCCCAGCATTTT. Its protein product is CASSLIRQGNTSNQPQHF.